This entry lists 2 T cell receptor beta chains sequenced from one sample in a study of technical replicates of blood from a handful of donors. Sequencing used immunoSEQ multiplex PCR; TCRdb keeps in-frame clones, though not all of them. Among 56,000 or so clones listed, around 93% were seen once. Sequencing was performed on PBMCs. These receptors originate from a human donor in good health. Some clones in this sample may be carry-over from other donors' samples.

The CDR3 coding sequence is TGTGCCAGCAGCCAGCCACGGTTACTTATTCAAGAGACCCAGTACTTC. As protein: CASSQPRLLIQETQYF. This chain connects TRBV14 to TRBJ2-5; the D is unclear. The V gene lost 3 bases and the J gene lost 2 bases, with 16 bases spanning the gap. Germline loops: CDR1 SGHDN, CDR2 FVKESK. This CDR3 comprises 16 residues.

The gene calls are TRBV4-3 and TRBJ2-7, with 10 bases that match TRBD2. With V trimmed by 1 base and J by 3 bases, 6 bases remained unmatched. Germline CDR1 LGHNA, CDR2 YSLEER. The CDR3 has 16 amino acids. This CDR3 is CASSQGRGTSDYEQYF. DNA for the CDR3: TGCGCCAGCAGCCAAGGCCGAGGGACTAGCGACTACGAGCAGTACTTC.